The next 10 T cell receptor beta chains were all read from a single sample in a study of cytomegalovirus exposure and HLA in healthy donors. The PCR had 60 Vbeta and 13 Jbeta primers. Data came from immunoSEQ multiplex PCR; TCRdb stores just in-frame clones and leaves some out. This repertoire includes under 200,000 clones. Sequencing used PBMCs. The source of these receptors is a man aged 30 to 39 in good health and CMV-seronegative.

The CDR3 DNA reads as TGTGCTAGTGGTTTGGTAGTCGCATTACTAACCGGGGAGCTGTTTTTT. Translating gives CASGLVVALLTGELFF. This chain uses TRBV12-5 with TRBJ2-2; D gene ambiguous. V lost 0 bases to trimming and J lost 5 bases, with 13 bases between them. Germline V gene data show CDR1 as LGHNT and CDR2 as FRNRAP. CDR3 length: 16 residues.

The chain recombines TRBV19 with TRBJ2-7; tentatively, D is TRBD2 (5 bases). The CDR3 is 13 residues long. V was cut by 7 bases and J by 2 bases, with 12 bases left in between. CDR1 and CDR2 (germline): LNHDA, SQIVND (reference sequence). The CDR3 here is CASTKAGTYEQYF. CDR3 DNA: TGTGCCAGTACGAAGGCGGGCACCTACGAGCAGTACTTC.

The rearrangement links TRBV2 to TRBJ1-5; 10 bases are a match to TRBD1. Looked up from germline, CDR1 is SNHLY and CDR2 is FYNNEI. V shed 2 bases and J 5 bases; nucleotides not matched to a gene: 6. The length of the CDR3 is 16 residues. In nucleotides, the CDR3 is TGTGCCAGCAGTGAACGAGACAGGGGGCGCGATCAGCCCCAGCATTTT. Translation gives CASSERDRGRDQPQHF.

CDR3 sequence (DNA): TGTGCCAGCTCAGGGGTCGGACCTGAGGGCGGGGAGCTGTTTTTT. This encodes CASSGVGPEGGELFF. The J gene is TRBJ2-2, the V gene TRBV18; D is perhaps TRBD2 (5 bases). V was cut by 5 bases and J by 7 bases, with 17 bases left in between. Germline V gene sequence: CDR1 KGHSH, CDR2 LQKENI. This CDR3 is built from 15 residues. The variable domain in full, with the rest retrieved from reference TRBV18 and TRBJ2-2, is NAGVMQNPRHLVRRRGQEARLRCSPMKGHSHVYWYRQLPEEGLKFMVYLQKENIIDESGMPKERFSAEFPKEGPSILRIQQVVRGDSAAYFCASSGVGPEGGELFFGEGSRLTVL.

The genes are TRBV5-6 and TRBJ2-5; D is ambiguous. Trimming cost V 3 bases and J 4 bases, with 10 bases left between them. This CDR3 is 13 amino acids long. Germline lookup yields CDR1 SGHDT and CDR2 YYEEEE. As DNA, the CDR3 is TGTGCCAGCAGCTCGCCATACTTAGAGACCCAGTACTTC. This sequence encodes CASSSPYLETQYF. Using reference TRBV5-6 and TRBJ2-5 for the parts outside the CDR3, the full variable domain is DAGVTQSPTHLIKTRGQQVTLRCSPKSGHDTVSWYQQALGQGPQFIFQYYEEEERQRGNFPDRFSGHQFPNYSSELNVNALLLGDSALYLCASSSPYLETQYFGPGTRLLVL.

The chain carries TRBV10-3 and TRBJ2-1, with 9 bases that match TRBD1. There are 15 residues in the CDR3. V was clipped by 4 bases and J by 7 bases; unmatched bases: 8. The germline V gene has CDR1 ENHRY and CDR2 SYGVKD. DNA of the CDR3: TGTGCCATCAGTGGCCCGGGACAGGGCCGGAATGAGCAGTTCTTC. This sequence encodes CAISGPGQGRNEQFF.

The CDR3 loop is CASSFFPLREDTQYF. Written as DNA, the CDR3 is TGCGCCAGCAGCTTTTTCCCCCTCCGGGAAGATACGCAGTATTTT. V usage is TRBV5-1 and J usage is TRBJ2-3, with a weak D call TRBD2 (5 bases). The V end was cut by 2 bases, the J end by 5 bases, with 15 bases between. This CDR3 is 15 amino acids long. The germline V gene has CDR1 SGHRS and CDR2 YFSETQ.

V gene TRBV19 combines with J gene TRBJ1-5, with 7 bases that match TRBD1. The CDR3 loop spans 16 amino acids. Losses at the gene ends were 1 base for V and 8 bases for J; bases not matched to a gene: 11. CDR1 is LNHDA, CDR2 SQIVND, per germline (reference sequence). The CDR3 reads CASSIGTRGHSEPQHF. CDR3 coding DNA: TGTGCCAGTAGTATAGGGACGAGGGGGCACTCGGAGCCCCAGCATTTT. Drawing the rest from reference TRBV19 and TRBJ1-5, the complete variable domain is DGGITQSPKYLFRKEGQNVTLSCEQNLNHDAMYWYRQDPGQGLRLIYYSQIVNDFQKGDIAEGYSVSREKKESFPLTVTSAQKNPTAFYLCASSIGTRGHSEPQHFGDGTRLSIL.

This chain joins TRBV10-3 and TRBJ1-1; D is undetermined. Per germline, CDR1 ENHRY and CDR2 SYGVKD. This CDR3 region has 14 residues. V was shortened by 0 bases and J by 1 base, with 6 bases between the two germline ends. CDR3 in DNA: TGTGCCATCAGTGAGTCGGGCTGGAACACTGAAGCTTTCTTT. Amino acid sequence: CAISESGWNTEAFF.

This chain links TRBV5-1 with TRBJ1-4, with D unclear. Germline-derived CDR1 and CDR2 are SGHRS and YFSETQ. The ends were cut back, 0 bases at V and 3 bases at J, with 6 bases in the middle. This CDR3 comprises 14 residues. CDR3 in amino acids: CASSLGRPNEKLFF. The CDR3 region has the DNA TGCGCCAGCAGCTTGGGGAGACCTAATGAAAAACTGTTTTTT.